Listed here are 26 T cell receptor beta chains from one sample, sequenced in a study of control samples from healthy donors and cancer patients (dated by TCRdb to 2019 to 2021). The library relied on the immunoSEQ multiplex PCR assay. Sourced from immuneACCESS, this table was stored by TCRdb with only in-frame sequences that have V and J called. A share of the clones is absent; for the studies checked, an unresolved V gene accounts for under half, and the remainder has no known explanation. Counted in this sample were approximately 70,000 clones; approximately 83% of them appeared once. The ten largest clones represent about a sixth of the sample. Sequenced sample: blood. The receptors were sampled from a man aged 55 to 70 in good health.

V gene TRBV6-6 combines with J gene TRBJ2-1; 7 bases match TRBD1. Germline values: CDR1 MNHNY, CDR2 SVGAGI (reference sequence). V shed 6 bases, J shed 0 bases, and the junction held 5 bases outside the gene matches. This CDR3 has 15 residues. CDR3 nucleotide sequence: TGTGCCAGCAGCCAACAGGGGACCTCCTACAATGAGCAGTTCTTC. Its protein product is CASSQQGTSYNEQFF.

This rearrangement joins TRBV15 to TRBJ1-4; D call uncertain. Germline loops: CDR1 LNHNV, CDR2 YYDKDF (reference sequence). Trimming left V 5 bases short and J 5 bases short, with 15 bases between. The length of the CDR3 is 15 residues. For the CDR3, the DNA is TGTGCCACCAGCGGCTCGGGAATTAAGAATGAAAAACTGTTTTTT. As protein: CATSGSGIKNEKLFF.

The V gene is TRBV9, the J gene TRBJ2-3; 7 positions agree with TRBD2. From germline, CDR1 is SGDLS and CDR2 YYNGEE. V gave up 0 bases and J gave up 3 bases; unmatched junction bases: 4. This CDR3 is built from 15 residues. CDR3 in amino acids: CASSVAGRETDTQYF. CDR3 in DNA: TGTGCCAGCAGCGTAGCAGGGCGGGAGACAGATACGCAGTATTTT.

This clone was detected only a few times. This chain links TRBV2 with TRBJ2-2, with a tentative D call TRBD1 (6 bases). CDR3 length: 15 amino acids. CDR1 is SNHLY and CDR2 is FYNNEI in the germline V gene. The ends were cut back, 6 bases at V and 5 bases at J, with 16 bases in the middle. The CDR3 region has the DNA TGTGCCAGCAGGAGACAGGCCCAGGAGACCGGGGAGCTGTTTTTT. The encoded protein is CASRRQAQETGELFF.

This chain joins TRBV7-2 and TRBJ2-1, with TRBD2 identical over 10 bases. The CDR3 contains 15 residues. Trimming took 5 bases from V and 7 from J; bases not matched to a gene: 8. Germline V gene lookup returns CDR1 SGHTA and CDR2 FQGNSA. The CDR3 is CASSRSTSGVNEQFF. The CDR3 bases are TGTGCCAGCAGCCGTAGCACTAGCGGGGTAAATGAGCAGTTCTTC.

The rearrangement links TRBV11-3 to TRBJ2-1; a weak D match, TRBD2 (5 bases). The germline V and J ends were trimmed by 4 bases and 7 bases, with 11 bases remaining between them. This CDR3 spans 13 amino acids. Looked up from germline, CDR1 is SGHNT and CDR2 is YENEEA. Here the CDR3 reads CASSYRRGNEQFF. The DNA of the CDR3 is TGTGCCAGCAGCTATAGAAGAGGGAATGAGCAGTTCTTC.

The rearrangement uses TRBV5-1 and TRBJ2-1; D remains unclear. Germline V lookup: CDR1 SGHRS, CDR2 YFSETQ. This CDR3 spans 14 amino acids. The V gene lost 0 bases and the J gene lost 4 bases, with 8 bases spanning the gap. The CDR3 reads CASSLAMRYNEQFF. The CDR3 DNA reads as TGCGCCAGCAGCTTGGCGATGCGGTACAATGAGCAGTTCTTC.

The chain joins TRBV6-4 to TRBJ2-2, with 12 nucleotides matching TRBD2. J gave up 0 bases and V 6 bases, and 2 bases lay outside the gene matches. CDR3 length: 16 residues. Germline assignment: CDR1 MRHNA and CDR2 SNTAGT. CDR3 in amino acids: CASRRLAGANTGELFF. The DNA of the CDR3 is TGTGCCAGCAGAAGACTAGCGGGAGCGAACACCGGGGAGCTGTTTTTT.

This clone was observed once. V is TRBV18 and J is TRBJ1-1; perhaps TRBD1 as D (5 bases). The V end was cut by 3 bases, the J end by 4 bases, with 12 bases between. This CDR3 contains 14 residues. The germline V gene has CDR1 KGHSH and CDR2 LQKENI. The CDR3 nucleotides are TGTGCCAGCTCACCTCCGGGGGGGAGCACTGAAGCTTTCTTT. It is translated as CASSPPGGSTEAFF.

This chain uses TRBV2 with TRBJ1-1; D is perhaps TRBD1 (5 bases). V was cut by 4 bases and J by 9 bases, with 15 bases left in between. The length of the CDR3 is 13 residues. Germline V gene lookup returns CDR1 SNHLY and CDR2 FYNNEI. CDR3 in DNA: TGTGCCAGCAGTGGGAGGGGCGCGCTCCAAGCTTTCTTT. Translation gives CASSGRGALQAFF.

The CDR3 loop is CASSRHRGTDEQYF. CDR3 nucleotide sequence: TGTGCCAGCAGCCGGCACCGGGGGACGGACGAGCAGTACTTC. V is TRBV5-8 and J is TRBJ2-7; a possible D gene is TRBD2 (6 bases). Germline V gene sequence: CDR1 SGHTS, CDR2 YDEGEE. The ends were cut back, 4 bases at V and 5 bases at J, with 16 bases in the middle. The CDR3 extends over 14 amino acids.

J is TRBJ2-7 and V is TRBV27; D ambiguous. This CDR3 region has 12 residues. Trimming took off 5 bases at V and 0 bases at J, with 5 bases between the two ends. The germline gives CDR1 MNHEY, CDR2 SMNVEV (reference sequence). The CDR3 DNA sequence: TGTGCCAGCAGTGATAGCTCCTACGAGCAGTACTTC. The encoded protein is CASSDSSYEQYF.

This rearrangement joins TRBV4-3 to TRBJ1-2, with 9 bases identical to TRBD1. CDR3 length equals 15 residues. Looked up from germline, CDR1 is LGHNA and CDR2 is YSLEER. V was pared by 0 bases and J by 8 bases, with 7 bases of the junction left unmatched. Here the CDR3 DNA reads TGCGCCAGCAGCCAAGAGGTGGGACAGGGTGGAGGCTACACCTTC. It is translated as CASSQEVGQGGGYTF.

V and J are TRBV7-8 and TRBJ2-5; D is possibly TRBD1 or TRBD2 (7 bases each). Between the trimmed V and J ends, which lost 4 bases and 4 bases, there was a span of 13 bases. Germline V lookup: CDR1 SGHVS, CDR2 FQNEAQ. CDR3 length: 14 residues. CDR3 bases: TGTGCCAGCAGCTCCAGGGGGGGTAGAGAGACCCAGTACTTC. Residues: CASSSRGGRETQYF.

The chain uses TRBV6-6 and TRBJ2-3, with 13 bases aligning to TRBD2. The CDR3 sequence is 22 residues long. V shed 5 bases, J shed 4 bases, and the junction held 24 bases outside the gene matches. Germline lookup yields CDR1 MNHNY and CDR2 SVGAGI (reference sequence). The CDR3 region has the DNA TGTGCCAGCAGTCGCCTAGTTTACCAAAGGACTAGCGGGAGCGAAAATCCAGATACGCAGTATTTT. Protein: CASSRLVYQRTSGSENPDTQYF.

CDR3 nucleotides: TGTGCCAGCAGTTACTCGCATATGGGGGCGGCAGGCTTCACTGAAGCTTTCTTT. Translating it yields CASSYSHMGAAGFTEAFF. The chain uses TRBV6-2 or TRBV6-3 and TRBJ1-1; possibly TRBD1 for D (6 bases). V lost 0 bases and J 4 bases, leaving 21 bases between the germline ends. The CDR3 loop spans 18 amino acids. Germline loops: CDR1 MNHEY, CDR2 SVGEGT.

The CDR3 loop is CASSRRERDSSPLHF. The CDR3, as DNA: TGTGCCAGCAGCCGCAGGGAAAGGGACAGTTCACCCCTCCACTTT. This chain uses TRBV6-5 with TRBJ1-6, with TRBD1 matching 7 bases. The CDR3 contains 15 residues. V was pared by 6 bases and J by 9 bases, with 11 bases of the junction left unmatched. Germline-derived CDR1 and CDR2 are MNHEY and SVGAGI.

J is TRBJ2-7 and V is TRBV7-9; TRBD1 aligns across 8 bases. Germline-derived CDR1 and CDR2 are SEHNR and FQNEAQ (reference sequence). The CDR3 sequence is 15 residues long. V was pared by 5 bases and J by 6 bases, with 12 bases of the junction left unmatched. CDR3: CASSPVVAGTGEQYF. The CDR3 bases are TGTGCCAGCAGCCCAGTGGTGGCAGGGACAGGCGAGCAGTACTTC. Combining the CDR3 with reference TRBV7-9 and TRBJ2-7 gives the whole variable domain DTGVSQNPRHKITKRGQNVTFRCDPISEHNRLYWYRQTLGQGPEFLTYFQNEAQLEKSRLLSDRFSAERPKGSFSTLEIQRTEQGDSAMYLCASSPVVAGTGEQYFGPGTRLTVT.

The rearrangement joins TRBV30 to TRBJ1-3, with D uncertain. V lost 2 bases and J 0 bases, leaving 11 bases between the germline ends. Germline-derived CDR1 and CDR2 are GTSNPN and SVGIG (reference sequence). This CDR3 spans 15 amino acids. The CDR3 DNA reads TGTGCCTGGAGTCTCGCTCTAAGCTCTGGAAACACCATATATTTT. Translating it yields CAWSLALSSGNTIYF.

A note on this clone: This specimen includes other DNA sequences encoding the same CDR3. This rearrangement joins TRBV12-3 or TRBV12-4 to TRBJ1-3; D is ambiguous. V was cut by 3 bases and J by 4 bases, with 7 bases left in between. There are 13 residues in the CDR3. CDR3 DNA: TGTGCCAGCAGTTTTGAGGGCGGAAACACCATATATTTT. Translation gives CASSFEGGNTIYF.

This chain links TRBV4-1 with TRBJ2-1; 10 positions match TRBD2. Germline V gene lookup returns CDR1 MGHRA and CDR2 YSYEKL. The trim removed 4 bases at V and 1 base at J, leaving 10 bases unmatched. This CDR3 contains 18 residues. The CDR3 here is CASSPRTSGDPSYNEQFF. As DNA, the CDR3 is TGCGCCAGCAGCCCACGGACTAGCGGAGATCCTTCCTACAATGAGCAGTTCTTC.

The chain has TRBV5-4 and TRBJ1-2, with TRBD1 identical over 9 bases. The trim removed 2 bases at V and 7 bases at J, leaving 3 bases unmatched. CDR1 is SGHNT, CDR2 YYREEE, per germline (reference sequence). The CDR3 length is 13 residues. The CDR3, as DNA: TGTGCCAGCAGCTTACAGGGGGCCGGTGGCTACACCTTC. This codes for CASSLQGAGGYTF.

The V and J genes are TRBV18 and TRBJ2-7, with unresolved D. Trimming removed 1 base from V and 0 bases from J, with 13 bases in between. The CDR3 runs to 16 residues. The germline gives CDR1 KGHSH, CDR2 LQKENI. The CDR3 reads CASSPLPALSSYEQYF. Written as DNA, the CDR3 is TGTGCCAGCTCACCACTCCCAGCCCTCAGCTCCTACGAGCAGTACTTC. The full variable domain, in which reference TRBV18 and TRBJ2-7 provide the parts outside the CDR3, is NAGVMQNPRHLVRRRGQEARLRCSPMKGHSHVYWYRQLPEEGLKFMVYLQKENIIDESGMPKERFSAEFPKEGPSILRIQQVVRGDSAAYFCASSPLPALSSYEQYFGPGTRLTVT.

As concerns this clone: Other DNA sequences within the sample encode an identical CDR3. The genes are TRBV19 and TRBJ1-1; D uncertain. The CDR3 loop spans 14 amino acids. Trimming stripped 1 base from V and 1 base from J, with 7 bases between. Germline V gives CDR1 LNHDA, CDR2 SQIVND (reference sequence). This CDR3 is CASSIGGWNTEAFF. The CDR3 nucleotides are TGTGCCAGTAGTATAGGGGGATGGAACACTGAAGCTTTCTTT. The complete variable domain, with remaining parts taken from reference TRBV19 and TRBJ1-1, reads DGGITQSPKYLFRKEGQNVTLSCEQNLNHDAMYWYRQDPGQGLRLIYYSQIVNDFQKGDIAEGYSVSREKKESFPLTVTSAQKNPTAFYLCASSIGGWNTEAFFGQGTRLTVV.

This sequence joins TRBV4-1 and TRBJ2-5, with D perhaps given as TRBD1 or TRBD2 (6 bases each). Trimming pared 6 bases from V and 7 bases from J, leaving 21 bases between. The CDR3 sequence is 15 residues long. Germline assignment: CDR1 MGHRA and CDR2 YSYEKL. CDR3 loop: CASRRTKGGSGTQYF. CDR3 DNA sequence: TGCGCCAGCAGAAGGACTAAAGGGGGAAGTGGGACCCAGTACTTC.

The CDR3 region has the DNA TGTGCCAGCAGCCACAGGGACAGGGCATCCTACAATGAGCAGTTCTTC. Translation gives CASSHRDRASYNEQFF. The chain has TRBV7-3 and TRBJ2-1, with 9 bases aligning to TRBD1. Germline-derived CDR1 and CDR2 are SGHTA and FQGTGA. The CDR3 is 16 amino acids. V was pared by 5 bases and J by 1 base, with 6 bases of the junction left unmatched. Filled out from reference TRBV7-3 and TRBJ2-1, the complete variable domain reads GAGVSQTPSNKVTEKGKYVELRCDPISGHTALYWYRQSLGQGPEFLIYFQGTGAADDSGLPNDRFFAVRPEGSVSTLKIQRTERGDSAVYLCASSHRDRASYNEQFFGPGTRLTVL.